Given below is one T cell receptor beta chain in context. This record comes from a study of T cell changes during pregnancy in multiple sclerosis. Trimming removed 1 base from V and 0 bases from J; junction bases left unmatched: 6. From germline, CDR1 is SGHDN and CDR2 FVKESK. This CDR3 has 17 residues. Libraries were prepared by immunoSEQ multiplex PCR; TCRdb keeps only in-frame clonotypes and omits some of them. The sample yields 80,000 or so clones, roughly nine tenths seen once. This material consisted of peripheral blood, taken before pregnancy. This chain joins TRBV14 and TRBJ1-3; 7 nucleotides align to TRBD1. The receptor was derived from a female donor with multiple sclerosis, enrolled in a pregnancy study. The CDR3 protein is CASSQAGTALSGNTIYF. CDR3 coding DNA: TGTGCCAGCAGCCAAGCCGGGACAGCCCTCTCTGGAAACACCATATATTTT.